The next 25 T cell receptor beta chains were all read from a single sample in a study of T cells in tumors after PD-1 blockade. Using immunoSEQ multiplex PCR, the repertoire was profiled, and TCRdb retains in-frame clones only, with some absent. The table records approximately 59,000 clones, roughly 78% of them present only once. The starting material was PBMCs, obtained before anti-PD-1 treatment. These TCRs come from a human donor with basal cell carcinoma.

The chain couples TRBV5-1 to TRBJ2-1; D possibly corresponds to TRBD1 (6 bases). The CDR3 consists of 13 residues. Trimming cost V 4 bases and J 5 bases, with 10 bases left between them. CDR1 and CDR2 from the germline V gene are SGHRS and YFSETQ. The CDR3 nucleotides read TGCGCCAGCAGCACCGGGACAAACAATGAGCAGTTCTTC. Translating it yields CASSTGTNNEQFF. Full variable domain (rest looked up from reference TRBV5-1 and TRBJ2-1): KAGVTQTPRYLIKTRGQQVTLSCSPISGHRSVSWYQQTPGQGLQFLFEYFSETQRNKGNFPGRFSGRQFSNSRSEMNVSTLELGDSALYLCASSTGTNNEQFFGPGTRLTVL.

This chain links TRBV29-1 with TRBJ1-6, with D perhaps TRBD1 (6 bases). The CDR3 extends over 14 amino acids. The V and J ends lost 1 base and 9 bases respectively, with 13 bases between them. Germline CDR1 SQVTM, CDR2 ANQGSEA. CDR3 in DNA: TGCAGCGTTGAAGTACGACAGGCTAGTTCACCCCTCCACTTT. Translation: CSVEVRQASSPLHF.

The J gene is TRBJ2-7, the V gene TRBV9, with 7 bases fitting TRBD1. The length of the CDR3 is 14 residues. Germline CDR1 and CDR2: SGDLS and YYNGEE. V lost 3 bases to trimming and J lost 0 bases; unmatched junction nucleotides: 3. This CDR3 reads CASSEQGSSYEQYF. The CDR3 nucleotides are TGTGCCAGCAGCGAACAGGGGAGCTCCTACGAGCAGTACTTC. Full variable domain (rest looked up from reference TRBV9 and TRBJ2-7): DSGVTQTPKHLITATGQRVTLRCSPRSGDLSVYWYQQSLDQGLQFLIQYYNGEERAKGNILERFSAQQFPDLHSELNLSSLELGDSALYFCASSEQGSSYEQYFGPGTRLTVT.

This clone was observed a handful of times. The genes are TRBV19 and TRBJ1-5, with D tentatively TRBD1 (6 bases). The CDR3 contains 13 residues. Germline lookup yields CDR1 LNHDA and CDR2 SQIVND (reference sequence). V shed 5 bases and J shed 6 bases, with 11 bases lying between them. In nucleotides, the CDR3 is TGTGCCAGTAGTTCAGCAGGGGTTCAGCCCCAGCATTTT. Encoded protein: CASSSAGVQPQHF.

The chain recombines TRBV3-1 (or the pseudogene TRBV3-2) with TRBJ2-1; tentative D call: TRBD2 (6 bases). The germline V and J ends were trimmed by 5 bases and 0 bases, with 14 bases remaining between them. The V gene's germline CDR1 is LGHDT and CDR2 YNNKEL (reference sequence). CDR3 length: 16 residues. This CDR3 reads CASSGTGESSYNEQFF. CDR3 nucleotides: TGTGCCAGCAGCGGAACGGGGGAGAGCTCCTACAATGAGCAGTTCTTC.

The genes are TRBV3-1 (or the pseudogene TRBV3-2) and TRBJ1-3; D possibly corresponds to TRBD1 (6 bases). V was clipped by 7 bases and J by 2 bases, with 15 bases between them. Per germline, CDR1 LGHDT and CDR2 YNNKEL (reference sequence). CDR3 length equals 15 residues. The chain's CDR3 is CASKIGTTAGNTIYF. The CDR3 DNA follows: TGTGCCAGCAAAATCGGGACAACTGCTGGAAACACCATATATTTT.

The chain employs TRBV5-1 and TRBJ2-1, with TRBD2 identical over 7 bases. This CDR3 is 16 amino acids long. Per the germline V gene, CDR1 is SGHRS and CDR2 is YFSETQ. With 0 bases clipped from V and 5 bases from J, the junction kept 8 bases outside the gene matches. CDR3 protein: CASSLAIGGMNNEQFF. The DNA for the CDR3 is TGCGCCAGCAGCTTGGCCATCGGGGGGATGAACAATGAGCAGTTCTTC. The full variable domain, completed using reference TRBV5-1 and TRBJ2-1, is KAGVTQTPRYLIKTRGQQVTLSCSPISGHRSVSWYQQTPGQGLQFLFEYFSETQRNKGNFPGRFSGRQFSNSRSEMNVSTLELGDSALYLCASSLAIGGMNNEQFFGPGTRLTVL.

This sequence joins TRBV7-8 and TRBJ2-2, with D perhaps matching TRBD1 (6 bases). Germline CDR1 SGHVS, CDR2 FQNEAQ. Trimming took 1 base from V and 1 from J, leaving 7 bases between them. This CDR3 is 15 amino acids long. The CDR3 is CASSLVGGNTGELFF. CDR3 in DNA: TGTGCCAGCAGCTTAGTAGGGGGGAACACCGGGGAGCTGTTTTTT.

The gene calls are TRBV7-3 and TRBJ2-3; the D gene is possibly TRBD1 (7 bases). The CDR3 totals 15 residues. The V and J ends lost 4 bases and 2 bases respectively, with 13 bases between them. Germline values: CDR1 SGHTA, CDR2 FQGTGA. The CDR3 sequence: CASSSQGGYTDTQYF. The DNA of the CDR3 is TGTGCCAGCAGCTCCCAGGGGGGCTACACAGATACGCAGTATTTT.

The rearrangement joins TRBV6-5 to TRBJ1-2, with 7 positions matching TRBD1. The V gene's germline CDR1 is MNHEY and CDR2 SVGAGI. The V segment lost 7 bases and the J segment 4 bases; nucleotides outside the gene matches: 3. The CDR3 sequence is 12 residues long. CDR3 in DNA: TGTGCCAGCACCGGGGACAGCTATGGCTACACCTTC. Protein product: CASTGDSYGYTF.

Details on this clone: An end of the junction does not agree with germline; a read error may underlie this. This rearrangement joins TRBV7-7 to TRBJ2-3, with 9 bases matching TRBD2. The CDR3 sequence is 18 residues long. Per germline, CDR1 SSHAT and CDR2 FNYEAQ (reference sequence). The CDR3 region has the DNA TGTGCTAGCAGCTCCGCTTCTCCTCTCACTAGCGGGACAGATACGCAGTATTTT. Its protein is CASSSASPLTSGTDTQYF.

The rearrangement joins TRBV6-5 to TRBJ1-1; 7 nucleotides line up with TRBD1. CDR3 size: 14 residues. Germline CDR1 and CDR2: MNHEY and SVGAGI. The junction had 3 bases not matched to a gene; V was cut back by 5 bases and J by 0 bases. DNA of the CDR3: TGTGCCAGCAGTCGAGACAGGGTGAACACTGAAGCTTTCTTT. Amino acids: CASSRDRVNTEAFF.

This chain uses TRBV10-3 with TRBJ1-6, with a tentative D call TRBD1 (6 bases). The germline gives CDR1 ENHRY, CDR2 SYGVKD. Trimming took 10 bases from V and 0 from J, leaving 13 bases between them. The CDR3 length is 15 residues. In DNA, the CDR3 is TGTGCCAGTACTAGGGGGATCTCCTATAATTCACCCCTCCACTTT. Amino acids: CASTRGISYNSPLHF.

The chain uses TRBV7-9 and TRBJ1-1, with 9 bases that match TRBD1. The CDR3 extends over 14 amino acids. Germline V gene lookup returns CDR1 SEHNR and CDR2 FQNEAQ (reference sequence). V trimming: 6 bases; J trimming: 4 bases; junction bases outside the gene matches: 6. The CDR3 sequence is CASRLTGGSTEAFF. The CDR3 DNA reads as TGTGCCAGCAGGCTGACAGGGGGTAGCACTGAAGCTTTCTTT.

The J gene is TRBJ1-2, the V gene TRBV5-6; 7 bases fit TRBD1. The germline gives CDR1 SGHDT, CDR2 YYEEEE. This CDR3 has 17 amino acids. V lost 4 bases and J lost 4; bases outside the gene matches: 16. CDR3 protein: CASSLAGASGQAYGYTF. CDR3 sequence (DNA): TGTGCCAGCAGCCTTGCTGGGGCATCAGGACAGGCCTATGGCTACACCTTC.

The CDR3, as DNA: TGTGCCAGCAGCTATCAAGGGATCTCTGAAGCTTTCTTT. Translating it yields CASSYQGISEAFF. The chain joins TRBV5-6 to TRBJ1-1; D gene uncertain. This CDR3 spans 13 amino acids. Per germline, CDR1 SGHDT and CDR2 YYEEEE. Trimming removed 3 bases from V and 6 bases from J, with 12 bases in between.

The V and J genes are TRBV3-1 (or the pseudogene TRBV3-2) and TRBJ1-4; D remains unclear. V shed 1 base and J shed 11 bases, with 17 bases lying between them. The CDR3 extends over 15 amino acids. CDR1 is LGHDT, CDR2 YNNKEL, per germline (reference sequence). The CDR3 loop reads CASSQAGQDVGKLFF. The CDR3 DNA reads TGTGCCAGCAGCCAAGCGGGCCAGGACGTGGGGAAACTGTTTTTT.

The chain combines TRBV13 with TRBJ1-1, with D uncertain. Trimming took 0 bases from V and 1 from J, leaving 6 bases between them. The CDR3 contains 14 residues. CDR1 and CDR2 from the germline V gene are PRHDT and FYEKMQ (reference sequence). The CDR3 is CASSLGAENTEAFF. The CDR3 DNA follows: TGTGCCAGCAGCTTAGGTGCGGAGAACACTGAAGCTTTCTTT.

The chain employs TRBV30 and TRBJ2-7; a possible D gene is TRBD2 (5 bases). CDR1 and CDR2 from the germline V gene are GTSNPN and SVGIG (reference sequence). The CDR3 is made up of 14 amino acids. Trimming shortened V by 2 bases and J by 4 bases, and 15 bases separated the two germline ends. The CDR3 DNA follows: TGTGCCTGGAGTCCCGCTAGAGGGTTTTACGAGCAGTACTTC. Protein sequence: CAWSPARGFYEQYF.

V and J are TRBV6-5 and TRBJ1-2, with a possible D match to TRBD1 (5 bases). In germline, CDR1 is MNHEY, CDR2 SVGAGI. CDR3 length equals 13 residues. Trimming pared 7 bases from V and 4 bases from J, leaving 13 bases between. Here the CDR3 DNA reads TGTGCCAGCACCCCGGGACCGGGCTATGGCTACACCTTC. This translates into CASTPGPGYGYTF.

This clone is classed as medium-sized. The chain is built from TRBV5-5 and TRBJ1-1; 7 bases fit TRBD1. Germline CDR1 reads SGHKS; CDR2 reads YYEKEE (reference sequence). This CDR3 contains 14 residues. Trimming cost V 4 bases and J 10 bases; bases outside gene matches: 13. The CDR3 region is CASSLEQGRNLAFF. In nucleotides, the CDR3 is TGTGCCAGCAGCCTGGAACAGGGGAGGAATCTAGCTTTCTTT.

This chain links TRBV7-9 with TRBJ2-2, with a tentative D call TRBD1 (6 bases). This CDR3 has 15 residues. Germline V CDR1 and CDR2: SEHNR, FQNEAQ (reference sequence). V shed 8 bases and J shed 7 bases, with 20 bases lying between them. CDR3 region: CASSSGQRVYGELFF. CDR3 DNA sequence: TGTGCCAGCTCCTCGGGACAAAGGGTATACGGGGAGCTGTTTTTT. Full variable domain (missing parts from reference TRBV7-9 and TRBJ2-2): DTGVSQNPRHKITKRGQNVTFRCDPISEHNRLYWYRQTLGQGPEFLTYFQNEAQLEKSRLLSDRFSAERPKGSFSTLEIQRTEQGDSAMYLCASSSGQRVYGELFFGEGSRLTVL.

The chain has TRBV9 and TRBJ2-3; 9 nucleotides align to TRBD1. The CDR3 spans 17 residues. Germline V lookup: CDR1 SGDLS, CDR2 YYNGEE. V lost 3 bases to trimming and J lost 0 bases; unmatched junction nucleotides: 8. Here the CDR3 DNA reads TGTGCCAGCAGCGCTTCAGGGACAGGGAGGAGCACAGATACGCAGTATTTT. Its translation: CASSASGTGRSTDTQYF.

This chain uses TRBV5-4 with TRBJ2-3; D perhaps matches TRBD1 (5 bases). The CDR3 is made up of 17 amino acids. Germline CDR1 reads SGHNT; CDR2 reads YYREEE (reference sequence). Trimming stripped 3 bases from V and 2 bases from J, with 19 bases between. CDR3 sequence reads: CASSSSQAHGVTDTQYF. Written as DNA, the CDR3 is TGTGCCAGCAGCTCGTCACAGGCCCATGGCGTCACAGATACGCAGTATTTT.

The CDR3 region has the DNA TGCGCCAGCAGCTTGGCCGGACAGACCTGGAACACTGAAGCTTTCTTT. Its translation: CASSLAGQTWNTEAFF. This sequence joins TRBV5-1 and TRBJ1-1, with D maybe TRBD1 (6 bases). Germline V CDR1 and CDR2: SGHRS, YFSETQ. Trimming stripped 0 bases from V and 1 base from J, with 13 bases between. The CDR3 length is 16 residues.